A selection of T cell receptor beta chains follows, all from one sample in a study of T cell responses to AZD1222 COVID-19 vaccine. Using immunoSEQ multiplex PCR, the repertoire was profiled, and TCRdb retains in-frame clones only, with some absent. The sample has some 120,000 clones; about 90% are singletons. The sample was peripheral blood, taken on day 0 of AZD1222 vaccination. These receptors were collected from an adult in good health. CDR3s include the opening cysteine and the closing phenylalanine or tryptophan. The order of the fields is D gene, clone size, J gene, V gene, CDR3 DNA, CDR3 protein. D genes are given only for firm matches. The size entry is marked missing in some rows and otherwise reads once, few, many or a size class.

D gene: TRBD1
clone size: once
J gene: TRBJ2-3
V gene: TRBV28
CDR3 DNA: TGTGCCAGCACTGGGACAGGGAGCGCAGATACGCAGTATTTT
CDR3 protein: CASTGTGSADTQYF

D gene: -
clone size: -
J gene: TRBJ2-1
V gene: TRBV6-5
CDR3 DNA: TGTGCCAGCTATTCGGATCTCGAGAATGAGCAGTTCTTC
CDR3 protein: CASYSDLENEQFF

D gene: -
clone size: -
J gene: TRBJ2-6
V gene: TRBV7-3
CDR3 DNA: TGTGCCAGCAGCTCGACATACTCGGACTATGGGGCCAACGTCCTGACTTTC
CDR3 protein: CASSSTYSDYGANVLTF

D gene: -
clone size: -
J gene: TRBJ1-1
V gene: TRBV29-1
CDR3 DNA: TGCAGCGTATCGGGGGTTATGAACACTGAAGCTTTCTTT
CDR3 protein: CSVSGVMNTEAFF

D gene: -
clone size: -
J gene: TRBJ1-2
V gene: TRBV29-1
CDR3 DNA: TGCAGCGTCCACAGGGACGGCTACACCTTC
CDR3 protein: CSVHRDGYTF

D gene: TRBD1
clone size: few
J gene: TRBJ2-4
V gene: TRBV7-2
CDR3 DNA: TGTGCCAGCAGCGTGACAGGGACCAAAAACATTCAGTACTTC
CDR3 protein: CASSVTGTKNIQYF

D gene: -
clone size: -
J gene: TRBJ1-6
V gene: TRBV5-4
CDR3 DNA: TGTGCCAGCAGCTTGGTTTCAGGGGACAATTCACCCCTCCACTTT
CDR3 protein: CASSLVSGDNSPLHF

D gene: -
clone size: once
J gene: TRBJ1-1
V gene: TRBV12-3/TRBV12-4
CDR3 DNA: TGTGCCAGCAGTTTCGGGGGAAGGACTGAAGCTTTCTTT
CDR3 protein: CASSFGGRTEAFF

D gene: -
clone size: -
J gene: TRBJ2-1
V gene: TRBV19
CDR3 DNA: TGTGCCAGTAGTAGGTGGGCGTACGGTTATTCTAATCGGCGCTACAATGAGCAGTTCTTC
CDR3 protein: CASSRWAYGYSNRRYNEQFF

D gene: -
clone size: -
J gene: TRBJ2-2
V gene: TRBV28
CDR3 DNA: TGTGCCAGCATTAAGGGGGGCACCGGGGAGCTGTTTTTT
CDR3 protein: CASIKGGTGELFF

D gene: -
clone size: -
J gene: TRBJ1-6
V gene: TRBV6-6
CDR3 DNA: TGTGCCAGCAGCGCCGAAGGGGGGGATAATTCACCCCTCCACTTT
CDR3 protein: CASSAEGGDNSPLHF

D gene: -
clone size: -
J gene: TRBJ1-2
V gene: TRBV11-3
CDR3 DNA: TGTGCCAGCAGCGACCGGGGGTATGGCTACACCTTC
CDR3 protein: CASSDRGYGYTF

D gene: -
clone size: -
J gene: TRBJ1-5
V gene: TRBV28
CDR3 DNA: TGTGCCAGCAGTCGGACTTATCAGCCCCAGCATTTT
CDR3 protein: CASSRTYQPQHF

D gene: -
clone size: -
J gene: TRBJ1-1
V gene: TRBV2
CDR3 DNA: TGTGCCAGCAGTGAACTACAGCGGAACACTGAAGCTTTCTTT
CDR3 protein: CASSELQRNTEAFF

D gene: TRBD2
clone size: -
J gene: TRBJ2-1
V gene: TRBV6-5
CDR3 DNA: TGTGCCAGCAGGGGCTGGGCTAGCGGGGACAATGAGCAGTTCTTC
CDR3 protein: CASRGWASGDNEQFF

D gene: -
clone size: -
J gene: TRBJ2-7
V gene: TRBV9
CDR3 DNA: TGTGCCAGCAGCGTAGGTGACAGTTCTGCCTACGAGCAGTACTTC
CDR3 protein: CASSVGDSSAYEQYF

D gene: -
clone size: -
J gene: TRBJ2-7
V gene: TRBV5-1
CDR3 DNA: TGCGCCAGCAGCTTGCTGGGGAATGGGTACGAGCAGTACTTC
CDR3 protein: CASSLLGNGYEQYF

D gene: -
clone size: -
J gene: TRBJ1-6
V gene: TRBV7-9
CDR3 DNA: TGTGCCAGCAGCAATACACCGGGCCGAGGAGGTTCACCCCTCCACTTT
CDR3 protein: CASSNTPGRGGSPLHF

D gene: -
clone size: -
J gene: TRBJ2-3
V gene: TRBV6-6
CDR3 DNA: TGTGCCAGCAGCCCTGTTGCGGATACGCAGTATTTT
CDR3 protein: CASSPVADTQYF

D gene: -
clone size: -
J gene: TRBJ2-5
V gene: TRBV4-1
CDR3 DNA: TGCGCCAGCAGCCAAAGAAGCCGGACGGTTGAAGCGAGGACCCAAGAGACCCAGTACTTC
CDR3 protein: CASSQRSRTVEARTQETQYF

D gene: -
clone size: -
J gene: TRBJ1-2
V gene: TRBV9
CDR3 DNA: TGTGCCAGCAGCGTCCGCCGGGACGAGCGACGAGACTATGGCTACACCTTC
CDR3 protein: CASSVRRDERRDYGYTF

D gene: -
clone size: -
J gene: TRBJ2-7
V gene: TRBV28
CDR3 DNA: TGTGCCAGCAGTTTCCCCTCCCTAGAGGAGCAGTACTTC
CDR3 protein: CASSFPSLEEQYF

D gene: -
clone size: -
J gene: TRBJ1-1
V gene: TRBV12-3/TRBV12-4
CDR3 DNA: TGTGCCAGCAGTTTGTTATACAACACTGAAGCTTTCTTT
CDR3 protein: CASSLLYNTEAFF

D gene: TRBD1
clone size: -
J gene: TRBJ1-5
V gene: TRBV5-6
CDR3 DNA: TGTGCCAGCAGCCACAGGGGAAAATATCAGCCCCAGCATTTT
CDR3 protein: CASSHRGKYQPQHF

D gene: TRBD1
clone size: few
J gene: TRBJ1-4
V gene: TRBV5-1
CDR3 DNA: TGCGCCAGCAGCTCGGGACAGGTGGATGAAAAACTGTTTTTT
CDR3 protein: CASSSGQVDEKLFF

D gene: TRBD2
clone size: -
J gene: TRBJ2-3
V gene: TRBV7-3
CDR3 DNA: TGTGCCAGCAGTAGCGGGACTAGCGGGGTCACAGATACGCAGTATTTT
CDR3 protein: CASSSGTSGVTDTQYF

D gene: -
clone size: -
J gene: TRBJ1-6
V gene: TRBV6-5
CDR3 DNA: TGTGCCAGCAGTTACTCGGAGGGCCCCCTCCACTTT
CDR3 protein: CASSYSEGPLHF

D gene: -
clone size: -
J gene: TRBJ2-7
V gene: TRBV9
CDR3 DNA: TGTGCCAGCAGCTCATTTCGTCCCCCCTACGAGCAGTACTTC
CDR3 protein: CASSSFRPPYEQYF

D gene: TRBD2
clone size: -
J gene: TRBJ2-3
V gene: TRBV12-5
CDR3 DNA: TGTGCTAGTGGTTTGGGTAATAGCGGGGGGTCAGATACGCAGTATTTT
CDR3 protein: CASGLGNSGGSDTQYF

D gene: -
clone size: once
J gene: TRBJ2-1
V gene: TRBV5-1
CDR3 DNA: TGCGCCAGCAGCTTGGTAGGGCGGGCCCTCCCAGGTAATGAGCAGTTCTTC
CDR3 protein: CASSLVGRALPGNEQFF

D gene: TRBD1
clone size: -
J gene: TRBJ2-7
V gene: TRBV18
CDR3 DNA: TGTGCCAGCTCATGGGGACAGGGGTCCTACGAGCAGTACTTC
CDR3 protein: CASSWGQGSYEQYF

D gene: -
clone size: -
J gene: TRBJ2-1
V gene: TRBV28
CDR3 DNA: TGTGCCAGCAGTTGGGGGACTTCCACCTACAATGAGCAGTTCTTC
CDR3 protein: CASSWGTSTYNEQFF

D gene: -
clone size: -
J gene: TRBJ2-3
V gene: TRBV6-1
CDR3 DNA: TGTGCCAGCAGTGAGACTAGTTATACGCAGTATTTT
CDR3 protein: CASSETSYTQYF

D gene: -
clone size: -
J gene: TRBJ2-1
V gene: TRBV7-3
CDR3 DNA: TGTGCCAGCAGCTTAAACCCCCGGGACCGTGAGCAGTTCTTC
CDR3 protein: CASSLNPRDREQFF

D gene: -
clone size: -
J gene: TRBJ1-5
V gene: TRBV6-1
CDR3 DNA: TGTGCCAGCAGAGAAGGGGCAATGCAGCCCCAGCATTTT
CDR3 protein: CASREGAMQPQHF

D gene: -
clone size: -
J gene: TRBJ1-6
V gene: TRBV27
CDR3 DNA: TGTGCCAGCAGGAATCTAGCCAGGGATTACTATAATTCACCCCTCCACTTT
CDR3 protein: CASRNLARDYYNSPLHF

D gene: -
clone size: -
J gene: TRBJ2-1
V gene: TRBV20-1
CDR3 DNA: TGCAGTGCTAGTGACCCCGGGAGTTACAATGAGCAGTTCTTC
CDR3 protein: CSASDPGSYNEQFF